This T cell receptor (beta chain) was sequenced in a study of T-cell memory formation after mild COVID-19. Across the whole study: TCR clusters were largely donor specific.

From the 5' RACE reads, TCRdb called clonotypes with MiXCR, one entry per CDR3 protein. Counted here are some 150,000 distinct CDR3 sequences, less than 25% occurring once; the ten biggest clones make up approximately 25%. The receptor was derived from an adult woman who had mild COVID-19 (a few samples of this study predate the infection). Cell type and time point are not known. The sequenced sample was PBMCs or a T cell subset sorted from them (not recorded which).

The DNA of the CDR3 is TGTGCCAGCAGCTTAGTTGGAATCTCCTACGAGCAGTACTTC. It translates to CASSLVGISYEQYF. The chain combines TRBV7-9 with TRBJ2-7; D gene ambiguous. Germline V gives CDR1 SEHNR, CDR2 FQNEAQ (reference sequence). The CDR3 runs 14 residues. Trimming left V 1 base short and J 0 bases short, with 7 bases between. The full variable domain, in which reference TRBV7-9 and TRBJ2-7 provide the parts outside the CDR3, is DTGVSQNPRHKITKRGQNVTFRCDPISEHNRLYWYRQTLGQGPEFLTYFQNEAQLEKSRLLSDRFSAERPKGSFSTLEIQRTEQGDSAMYLCASSLVGISYEQYFGPGTRLTVT.